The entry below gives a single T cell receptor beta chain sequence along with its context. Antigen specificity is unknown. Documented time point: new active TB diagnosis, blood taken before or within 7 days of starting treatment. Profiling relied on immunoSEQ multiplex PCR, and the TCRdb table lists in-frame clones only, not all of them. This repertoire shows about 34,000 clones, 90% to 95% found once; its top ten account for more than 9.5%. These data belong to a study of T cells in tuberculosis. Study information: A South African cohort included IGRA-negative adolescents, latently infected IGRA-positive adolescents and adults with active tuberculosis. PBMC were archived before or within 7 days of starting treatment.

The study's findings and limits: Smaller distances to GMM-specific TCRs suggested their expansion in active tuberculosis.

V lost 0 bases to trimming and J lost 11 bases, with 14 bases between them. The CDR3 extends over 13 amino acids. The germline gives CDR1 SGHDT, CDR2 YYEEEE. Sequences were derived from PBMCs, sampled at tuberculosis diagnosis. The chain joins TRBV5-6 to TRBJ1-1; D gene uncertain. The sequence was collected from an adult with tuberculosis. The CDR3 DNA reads TGTGCCAGCAGCTTGGTTAGTGGGCCTTGGGCTTTCTTT. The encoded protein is CASSLVSGPWAFF. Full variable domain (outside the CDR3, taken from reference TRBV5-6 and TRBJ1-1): DAGVTQSPTHLIKTRGQQVTLRCSPKSGHDTVSWYQQALGQGPQFIFQYYEEEERQRGNFPDRFSGHQFPNYSSELNVNALLLGDSALYLCASSLVSGPWAFFGQGTRLTVV.